This T cell receptor (beta chain) was sequenced in a study of blood T cell repertoires in COVID-19. This clone showed up just a few times. The CDR3 is 13 amino acids. V gave up 5 bases and J gave up 4 bases, with 12 bases separating them. Germline V lookup: CDR1 SGHAT, CDR2 FQDESV (reference sequence). The data were produced by immunoSEQ multiplex PCR, yet TCRdb's version contains in-frame clones alone and is incomplete. The table lists around 100,000 clones, approximately 86% of them singletons, with 1.5% to 2% in the top ten. The sequenced sample was peripheral blood. The chain uses TRBV11-1 and TRBJ2-7; maybe TRBD1 (6 bases). The sequence was obtained from an older man with acute or convalescent COVID-19. CDR3 bases: TGTGCCAGCAGCACAGGACAGATTTACGAGCAGTACTTC. Translating gives CASSTGQIYEQYF. Variable domain in full (rest from reference TRBV11-1 and TRBJ2-7): EAEVAQSPRYKITEKSQAVAFWCDPISGHATLYWYRQILGQGPELLVQFQDESVVDDSQLPKDRFSAERLKGVDSTLKIQPAELGDSAMYLCASSTGQIYEQYFGPGTRLTVT.